This TCR beta chain was sequenced during a study of blood T cell repertoires in COVID-19. Profiled with immunoSEQ multiplex PCR; TCRdb holds only in-frame clones, not every one. Among roughly 250,000 clones listed, roughly nine tenths were seen once. The CDR3 extends over 12 amino acids. Germline values: CDR1 SQVTM, CDR2 ANQGSEA. Deletions cut 3 bases from V and 9 bases from J, with 12 bases between. The source of this sequence is a woman aged 25-40 years with COVID-19, enrolled during active disease. The specimen was peripheral blood. The gene calls are TRBV29-1 and TRBJ2-1; D is perhaps TRBD1 (5 bases). Here the CDR3 reads CSVDASRGEQFF. CDR3 sequence (DNA): TGCAGCGTTGACGCGTCAAGGGGTGAGCAGTTCTTC.